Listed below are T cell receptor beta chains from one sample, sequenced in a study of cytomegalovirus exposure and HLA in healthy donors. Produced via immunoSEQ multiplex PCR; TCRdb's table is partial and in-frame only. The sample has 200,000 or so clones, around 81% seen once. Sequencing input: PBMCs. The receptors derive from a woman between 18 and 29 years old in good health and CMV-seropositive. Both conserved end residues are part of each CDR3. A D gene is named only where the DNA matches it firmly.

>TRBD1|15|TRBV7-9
CASSSTRDRAYEQYF
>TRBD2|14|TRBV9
CASSPGGAGYEQYF
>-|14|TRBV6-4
CASSESGESHEQFF
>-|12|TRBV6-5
CAAGRGVGEQYF
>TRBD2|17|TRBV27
CASSLSGGSGGKETQYF
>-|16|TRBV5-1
CASSLAGLGGQETQYF
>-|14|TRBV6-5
CASSGGGTFYGYTF
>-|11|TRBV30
CAWRGRGGYTF
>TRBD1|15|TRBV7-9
CASSLAGQGDEKLFF
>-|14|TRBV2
CASSESQANYGYTF
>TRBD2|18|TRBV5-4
CASSLATPGLAGYNTQYF
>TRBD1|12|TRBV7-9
CAGGQGARGYTF
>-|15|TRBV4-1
CASSQTGFSGNTIYF
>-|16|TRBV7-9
CSSSLEFGDSRRKLFF
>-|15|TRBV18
CASSPILANTDTQYF
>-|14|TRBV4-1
CASSQEPGSYGYTF
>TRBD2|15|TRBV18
CASSPSGGITDTQYF
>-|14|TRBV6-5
CASSYRGTNTEAFF
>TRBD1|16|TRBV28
CASRSLYLDRDYGYTF
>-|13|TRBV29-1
CSVERGQFSEQYF
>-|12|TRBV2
CASSDQGLGLFF
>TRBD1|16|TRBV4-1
CASSPVPGQGIYGYTF
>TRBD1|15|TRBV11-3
CASSFEGAYGNTIYF
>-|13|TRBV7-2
CASGGRGGYEQFF
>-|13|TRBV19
CASSGRGAREQYF
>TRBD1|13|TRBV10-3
CAIRGQGTGELFF
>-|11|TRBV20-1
CSALTSGEQFF
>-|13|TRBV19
CASSMGSNTEAFF
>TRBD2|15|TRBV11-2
CASRIPGLAGDEQYF
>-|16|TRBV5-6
CASSFEGTPVTDGYTF
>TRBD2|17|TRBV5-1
CASSRENSGATPYEQYF
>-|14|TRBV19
CASNPTGWAYEQYF
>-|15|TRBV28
CASSPPGLANEKLFF
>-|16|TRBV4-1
CASSLDGGGASLSYTF
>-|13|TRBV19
CASSLVNSPIQYF
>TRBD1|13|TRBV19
CASKVPGGRGYTF
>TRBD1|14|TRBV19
CASSADRAPSIQYF
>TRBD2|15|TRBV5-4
CASSRLAGGQETQYF
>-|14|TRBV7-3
CASSLLSTADTQYF
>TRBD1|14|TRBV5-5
CASSMTGGVSPLHF
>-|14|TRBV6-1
CATSGQLVNYGYTF
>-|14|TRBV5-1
CASRYTDSDSPLHF
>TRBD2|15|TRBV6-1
CASSETGGVPYEQYF
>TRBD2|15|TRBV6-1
CASSWTSGGVNEQFF
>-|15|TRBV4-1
CASSQERAGLGEAFF
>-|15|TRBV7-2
CASRADGVSTDTQYF